This T cell receptor (beta chain) was sequenced during a study of blood T cell repertoires in COVID-19. Per the germline V gene, CDR1 is SNHLY and CDR2 is FYNNEI. The CDR3 sequence is 15 residues long. Trimming at V came to 2 bases and at J to 6 bases, leaving 4 bases not matched to a gene. Clones were read by immunoSEQ multiplex PCR, and TCRdb kept only the in-frame ones, dropping some. The sample has about 150,000 clones; roughly 82% are singletons. The rearrangement links TRBV2 to TRBJ1-5; TRBD1 matches 10 bases. Specimen: peripheral blood. This receptor was identified in a woman aged 50 to 60 in a cohort sampled during active or convalescent COVID-19. In DNA form, the CDR3 reads TGTGCCAGCAGTGAAATGACAGGGGGCACTCAGCCCCAGCATTTT. Amino acids: CASSEMTGGTQPQHF. Full variable domain (outside the CDR3, taken from reference TRBV2 and TRBJ1-5): EPEVTQTPSHQVTQMGQEVILRCVPISNHLYFYWYRQILGQKVEFLVSFYNNEISEKSEIFDDQFSVERPDGSNFTLKIRSTKLEDSAMYFCASSEMTGGTQPQHFGDGTRLSIL.